A selection of T cell receptor beta chains follows, all from one sample in a study of T-cell reconstitution after alpha-beta-depleted transplantation in children. TCRdb re-called the PCR reads with MiXCR, one entry per CDR3 protein. Of tens of thousands of distinct CDR3 sequences listed, 6.3% are singletons. The input for sequencing was PBMCs, mostly from graft donor cells, taken 180 days after TCRalphabeta/CD19-depleted stem cell transplant. These receptor sequences come from a male patient younger than 18 who had a stem cell transplant for acute myeloid leukemia, so the T cells may come from the graft donor. CDR3s include the opening cysteine and the closing phenylalanine or tryptophan. Fields, in order: D gene, V gene, clone size, J gene, CDR3 DNA, CDR3 protein. A D gene is named only where the DNA matches it firmly. Expanded clones get a size class; other rows say once, few or many, or leave the size out.

d_gene: TRBD2; v_gene: TRBV7-2; abundance: many; j_gene: TRBJ2-1; CDR3nt: TGTGCCAGCAGCCTAGGACTAGCGGTTCAGGACAATGAGCAGTTCTTC; CDR3aa: CASSLGLAVQDNEQFF
d_gene: .; v_gene: TRBV10-2; abundance: many; j_gene: TRBJ2-7; CDR3nt: TGCGCCAGCAGTGTAAGTGGGCTTGGGGAGCAGTACTTC; CDR3aa: CASSVSGLGEQYF
d_gene: TRBD2; v_gene: TRBV6-5; abundance: many; j_gene: TRBJ2-1; CDR3nt: TGTGCCAGCAGTTACTCGGTTGTGGGACTAGGTTTCAATGAGCAGTTCTTC; CDR3aa: CASSYSVVGLGFNEQFF
d_gene: .; v_gene: TRBV20-1; abundance: .; j_gene: TRBJ2-3; CDR3nt: TGCAGTGCTTCCCTCGGGCAGGGCACAGATACGCAGTATTTT; CDR3aa: CSASLGQGTDTQYF
d_gene: .; v_gene: TRBV10-1; abundance: many; j_gene: TRBJ2-3; CDR3nt: TGCGCCAGCCCGGCGGGGAGAGATACGCAGTATTTT; CDR3aa: CASPAGRDTQYF
d_gene: .; v_gene: TRBV30; abundance: many; j_gene: TRBJ2-7; CDR3nt: TGTGCCTGGGGCGAGGGGTACGAGCAGTACTTC; CDR3aa: CAWGEGYEQYF
d_gene: TRBD1; v_gene: TRBV28; abundance: many; j_gene: TRBJ1-5; CDR3nt: TGTGCCAGCACCCGGACAGGGTCGTATCAGCCCCAGCATTTT; CDR3aa: CASTRTGSYQPQHF
d_gene: .; v_gene: TRBV19; abundance: .; j_gene: TRBJ2-1; CDR3nt: TGTGCCAGTAGTAATCGGGTCAGACCCAATGAGCAGTTCTTC; CDR3aa: CASSNRVRPNEQFF
d_gene: .; v_gene: TRBV5-1; abundance: .; j_gene: TRBJ2-1; CDR3nt: TGCGCCAGCAGCTCCACCACTAGCAGACCCAACAATGAGCAGTTCTTC; CDR3aa: CASSSTTSRPNNEQFF
d_gene: .; v_gene: TRBV20-1; abundance: large; j_gene: TRBJ2-2; CDR3nt: TGCAGTATTGTAGGGTCAACTAACACCGGGGAGCTGTTTTTT; CDR3aa: CSIVGSTNTGELFF
d_gene: TRBD2; v_gene: TRBV19; abundance: many; j_gene: TRBJ2-1; CDR3nt: TGTGCCAGTAGTATGACTAGCGGGAGCCCCAATGAGCAGTTCTTC; CDR3aa: CASSMTSGSPNEQFF
d_gene: .; v_gene: TRBV6-6; abundance: many; j_gene: TRBJ1-2; CDR3nt: TGTGCCAGCAGTCTTTTGAATAACTATGGCTACACCTTC; CDR3aa: CASSLLNNYGYTF
d_gene: .; v_gene: TRBV30; abundance: many; j_gene: TRBJ1-1; CDR3nt: TGTGCCTGGGGCCCCCGAAGGGGGGCGAACACTGAAGCTTTCTTT; CDR3aa: CAWGPRRGANTEAFF
d_gene: .; v_gene: TRBV7-9; abundance: many; j_gene: TRBJ2-5; CDR3nt: TGTGCCAGCAGCTCTGCCTCTAGTTACCAAGAGACCCAGTACTTC; CDR3aa: CASSSASSYQETQYF
d_gene: .; v_gene: TRBV20-1; abundance: many; j_gene: TRBJ1-6; CDR3nt: TGCAGTGCTAGGGAGCAGAATTATTCACCCCTCCACTTT; CDR3aa: CSAREQNYSPLHF
d_gene: .; v_gene: TRBV12-3/TRBV12-4; abundance: many; j_gene: TRBJ2-3; CDR3nt: TGTGCCAGCAGTTTCACTAAAGCGCAGTATTTT; CDR3aa: CASSFTKAQYF
d_gene: .; v_gene: TRBV19; abundance: few; j_gene: TRBJ2-1; CDR3nt: TGTGCCAGTAGGACCGGGGGTGAGCAGTTCTTC; CDR3aa: CASRTGGEQFF
d_gene: .; v_gene: TRBV6-2/TRBV6-3; abundance: many; j_gene: TRBJ2-2; CDR3nt: TGTGCCAGCAGGAGAGCAAACCCCGGGGAGCTGTTTTTT; CDR3aa: CASRRANPGELFF
d_gene: .; v_gene: TRBV28; abundance: many; j_gene: TRBJ1-1; CDR3nt: TGTGCCAGCCTCAAAAGGGGTACAGGAGCCAACACTGAAGCTTTCTTT; CDR3aa: CASLKRGTGANTEAFF
d_gene: .; v_gene: TRBV20-1; abundance: large; j_gene: TRBJ1-1; CDR3nt: TGCAGTGCCGACATCCCAACAAGGCGAAGGGACACTGAAGCTTTCTTT; CDR3aa: CSADIPTRRRDTEAFF
d_gene: .; v_gene: TRBV20-1; abundance: many; j_gene: TRBJ1-2; CDR3nt: TGCAGTGCTAGAGATTACCCCTGGGTCTATGGCTACACCTTC; CDR3aa: CSARDYPWVYGYTF
d_gene: .; v_gene: TRBV18; abundance: many; j_gene: TRBJ2-6; CDR3nt: TGTGCCAGCTCACCTGGACGGCTCTCTGGGGCCAACGTCCTGACTTTC; CDR3aa: CASSPGRLSGANVLTF
d_gene: .; v_gene: TRBV3-1; abundance: many; j_gene: TRBJ2-3; CDR3nt: TGTGCCAGCAGTCAACACACAGATACGCAGTATTTT; CDR3aa: CASSQHTDTQYF
d_gene: TRBD2; v_gene: TRBV4-2; abundance: many; j_gene: TRBJ2-2; CDR3nt: TGTGCCAGCAGCCCGGGACTAGCGGGAGATTTGTCCGCCGGGGAGCTGTTTTTT; CDR3aa: CASSPGLAGDLSAGELFF
d_gene: .; v_gene: TRBV30; abundance: many; j_gene: TRBJ1-2; CDR3nt: TGTGCCAATAAGGGCCTTAACTATGGCTACACCTTC; CDR3aa: CANKGLNYGYTF
d_gene: .; v_gene: TRBV9; abundance: many; j_gene: TRBJ2-7; CDR3nt: TGTGCCAGCAGCGTAGAAAAGTTAGGGAGCGAGCAGTACTTC; CDR3aa: CASSVEKLGSEQYF
d_gene: .; v_gene: TRBV4-2; abundance: .; j_gene: TRBJ2-5; CDR3nt: TGTGCCAGGAGCCCTCGCTTCCAAGAGACCCAGTACTTC; CDR3aa: CARSPRFQETQYF
d_gene: .; v_gene: TRBV7-2; abundance: many; j_gene: TRBJ1-1; CDR3nt: TGTGCCAGCAGCTTCAGCGGACTGGGGAACACTGAAGCTTTCTTT; CDR3aa: CASSFSGLGNTEAFF
d_gene: .; v_gene: TRBV29-1; abundance: .; j_gene: TRBJ2-2; CDR3nt: TGCAGCGCTGGTCGGGACACCGGGGAGCTGTTTTTT; CDR3aa: CSAGRDTGELFF
d_gene: .; v_gene: TRBV5-5; abundance: many; j_gene: TRBJ1-1; CDR3nt: TGTGCCAGCAGCCTCCACCGCGGCTCGAACACTGAAGCTTTCTTT; CDR3aa: CASSLHRGSNTEAFF
d_gene: .; v_gene: TRBV3-1; abundance: .; j_gene: TRBJ2-7; CDR3nt: TGTGCCTCCTCCAAGCGTGAGGGGGACGAGCAGTACTTC; CDR3aa: CASSKREGDEQYF
d_gene: .; v_gene: TRBV5-1; abundance: .; j_gene: TRBJ1-1; CDR3nt: TGCGCCAGCAGGTGGGGGAGGGGGAACACTGAAGCTTTCTTT; CDR3aa: CASRWGRGNTEAFF
d_gene: .; v_gene: TRBV7-9; abundance: many; j_gene: TRBJ2-2; CDR3nt: TGTGCCAGCAGCTTACGGGCGACCAACACCGGGGAGCTGTTTTTT; CDR3aa: CASSLRATNTGELFF
d_gene: .; v_gene: TRBV20-1; abundance: many; j_gene: TRBJ2-5; CDR3nt: TGCAGTACTAACCGGGAGACCCAGTACTTC; CDR3aa: CSTNRETQYF
d_gene: .; v_gene: TRBV20-1; abundance: many; j_gene: TRBJ2-1; CDR3nt: TGCAGTGCCCCCCATCCTCCTAGCTCCTACAATGAGCAGTTCTTC; CDR3aa: CSAPHPPSSYNEQFF